Below, one TCR beta chain is given with its context. Between the trimmed V and J ends, which lost 1 base and 2 bases, there was a span of 9 bases. Germline CDR1 SGHTA, CDR2 FQGTGA. CDR3 length equals 14 residues. This record comes from a study of blood T cell repertoires in COVID-19. On the study more broadly: Samples came from the United States, Italy and Spain, spanning acute and convalescent COVID-19. T cells, B-cell-depleted T cells, or PBMCs supplied cDNA or gDNA.

Measured with immunoSEQ multiplex PCR; TCRdb has only the in-frame clones, and not every one. This sample carries some 96,000 clones, around nine tenths of them seen once, and the ten largest clones take 9% to 12%. The sequence derives from a man aged 50 to 60 with acute or convalescent COVID-19. The sequencing input was peripheral blood. The chain couples TRBV7-3 to TRBJ2-7; no reliable D call. In DNA, the CDR3 is TGTGCCAGCAGCTTAAGCGGCAGCACCTACGAGCAGTACTTC. It yields the protein CASSLSGSTYEQYF. Full variable domain (outside the CDR3, taken from reference TRBV7-3 and TRBJ2-7): GAGVSQTPSNKVTEKGKYVELRCDPISGHTALYWYRQSLGQGPEFLIYFQGTGAADDSGLPNDRFFAVRPEGSVSTLKIQRTERGDSAVYLCASSLSGSTYEQYFGPGTRLTVT.